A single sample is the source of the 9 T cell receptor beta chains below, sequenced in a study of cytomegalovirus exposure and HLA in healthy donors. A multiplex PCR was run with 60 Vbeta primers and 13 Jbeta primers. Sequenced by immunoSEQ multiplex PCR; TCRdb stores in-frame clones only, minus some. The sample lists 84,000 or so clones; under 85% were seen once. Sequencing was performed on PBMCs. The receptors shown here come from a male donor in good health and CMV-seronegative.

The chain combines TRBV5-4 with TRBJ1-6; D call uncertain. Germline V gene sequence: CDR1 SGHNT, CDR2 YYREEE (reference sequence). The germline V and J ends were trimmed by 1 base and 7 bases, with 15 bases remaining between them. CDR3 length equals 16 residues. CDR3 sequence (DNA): TGTGCCAGCAGCTTGTCAGTGGGCAGAGAGAATTCACCCCTCCACTTT. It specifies CASSLSVGRENSPLHF. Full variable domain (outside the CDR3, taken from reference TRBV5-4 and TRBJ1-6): ETGVTQSPTHLIKTRGQQVTLRCSSQSGHNTVSWYQQALGQGPQFIFQYYREEENGRGNFPPRFSGLQFPNYSSELNVNALELDDSALYLCASSLSVGRENSPLHFGNGTRLTVT.

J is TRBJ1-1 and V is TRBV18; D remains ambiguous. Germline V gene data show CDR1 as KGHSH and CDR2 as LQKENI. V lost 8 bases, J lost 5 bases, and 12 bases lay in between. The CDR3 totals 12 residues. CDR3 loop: CASQDSRTEAFF. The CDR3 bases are TGTGCCAGCCAAGACTCGAGGACTGAAGCTTTCTTT. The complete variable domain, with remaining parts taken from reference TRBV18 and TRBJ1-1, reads NAGVMQNPRHLVRRRGQEARLRCSPMKGHSHVYWYRQLPEEGLKFMVYLQKENIIDESGMPKERFSAEFPKEGPSILRIQQVVRGDSAAYFCASQDSRTEAFFGQGTRLTVV.

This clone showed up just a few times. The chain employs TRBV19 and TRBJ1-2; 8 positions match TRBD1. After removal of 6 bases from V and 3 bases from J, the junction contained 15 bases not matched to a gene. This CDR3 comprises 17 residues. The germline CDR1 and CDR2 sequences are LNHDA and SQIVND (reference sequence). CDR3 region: CASRPSGGQDFYYGYTF. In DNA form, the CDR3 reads TGTGCCAGTAGACCCAGTGGGGGACAGGATTTTTACTATGGCTACACCTTC. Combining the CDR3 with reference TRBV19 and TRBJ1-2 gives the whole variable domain DGGITQSPKYLFRKEGQNVTLSCEQNLNHDAMYWYRQDPGQGLRLIYYSQIVNDFQKGDIAEGYSVSREKKESFPLTVTSAQKNPTAFYLCASRPSGGQDFYYGYTFGSGTRLTVV.

This CDR3 reads CASSVTSRLSGDTQYF. CDR3 nucleotides: TGTGCCAGTAGTGTGACCTCCAGGCTCTCAGGAGATACGCAGTATTTT. The chain links TRBV19 to TRBJ2-3; D is undetermined. CDR3 length equals 16 residues. V lost 5 bases and J 5 bases, leaving 20 bases between the germline ends. Germline V gene data show CDR1 as LNHDA and CDR2 as SQIVND (reference sequence). The entire variable domain, with the rest obtained from reference TRBV19 and TRBJ2-3, is as follows: DGGITQSPKYLFRKEGQNVTLSCEQNLNHDAMYWYRQDPGQGLRLIYYSQIVNDFQKGDIAEGYSVSREKKESFPLTVTSAQKNPTAFYLCASSVTSRLSGDTQYFGPGTRLTVL.

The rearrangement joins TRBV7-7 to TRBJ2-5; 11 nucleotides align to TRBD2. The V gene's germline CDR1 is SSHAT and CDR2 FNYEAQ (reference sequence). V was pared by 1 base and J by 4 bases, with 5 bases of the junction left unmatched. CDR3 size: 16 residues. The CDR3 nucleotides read TGTGCCAGCAGCTTAGGATCTACTAGCGGGAGAGAGACCCAGTACTTC. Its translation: CASSLGSTSGRETQYF.

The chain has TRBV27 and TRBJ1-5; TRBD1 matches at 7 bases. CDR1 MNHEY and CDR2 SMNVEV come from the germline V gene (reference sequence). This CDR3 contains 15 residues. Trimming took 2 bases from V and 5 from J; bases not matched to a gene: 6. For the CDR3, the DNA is TGTGCCAGCAGTTTAAGAGGACAGGTTTATCAGCCCCAGCATTTT. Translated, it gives CASSLRGQVYQPQHF.

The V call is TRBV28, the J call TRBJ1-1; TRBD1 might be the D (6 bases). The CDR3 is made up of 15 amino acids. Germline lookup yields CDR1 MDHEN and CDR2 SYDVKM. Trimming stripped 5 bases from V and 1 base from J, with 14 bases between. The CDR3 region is CASSIPGTQNTEAFF. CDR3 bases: TGTGCCAGCAGTATACCCGGGACACAGAACACTGAAGCTTTCTTT.

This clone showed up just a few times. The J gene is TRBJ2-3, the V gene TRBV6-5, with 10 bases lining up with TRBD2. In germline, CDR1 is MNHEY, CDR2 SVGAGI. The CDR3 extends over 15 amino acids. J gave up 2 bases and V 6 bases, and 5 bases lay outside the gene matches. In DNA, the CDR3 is TGTGCCAGCAGCCTGGGACTAGCGCTCACAGATACGCAGTATTTT. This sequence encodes CASSLGLALTDTQYF.

The CDR3 sequence: CASSLSGAHEQFF. Written as DNA, the CDR3 is TGTGCCAGCAGCTTAAGTGGAGCACATGAGCAGTTCTTC. The chain has TRBV7-2 and TRBJ2-1; no definite D call. Germline V gene lookup returns CDR1 SGHTA and CDR2 FQGNSA. Trimming removed 2 bases from V and 8 bases from J, with 10 bases in between. This CDR3 comprises 13 residues.